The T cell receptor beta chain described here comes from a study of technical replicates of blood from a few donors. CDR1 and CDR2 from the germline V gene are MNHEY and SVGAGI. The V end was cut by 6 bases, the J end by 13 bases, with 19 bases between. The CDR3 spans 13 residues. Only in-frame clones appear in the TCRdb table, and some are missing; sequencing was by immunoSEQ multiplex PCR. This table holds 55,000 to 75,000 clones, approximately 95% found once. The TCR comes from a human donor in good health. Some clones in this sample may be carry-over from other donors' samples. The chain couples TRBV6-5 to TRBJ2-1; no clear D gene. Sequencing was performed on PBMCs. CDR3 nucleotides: TGTGCCAGCAGCCTTACCGGGTCCCGTTCTCAGTTCTTC. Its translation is CASSLTGSRSQFF.